These 9 T cell receptor beta chains were sequenced from one sample in a study of spatial heterogeneity in lung cancer. Time point in this sample: sample taken at primary tumor resection. MiXCR, applied by TCRdb to the 5' RACE reads, yields one record per CDR3 protein. The sample gives approximately 1,800 distinct CDR3 sequences, roughly 13% of which show up once; around 13% is in the top ten. The sequenced sample was normal lung tissue next to the tumor, obtained at surgery. The receptors were sampled from a female donor with early-stage non-small cell lung cancer.

By its share, this clonotype is medium-sized. CDR3 region: CASSSRTRGGYEQYF. The CDR3 region has the DNA TGTGCCAGCAGCTCGCGGACGAGGGGTGGATACGAGCAGTACTTC. The rearrangement links TRBV7-9 to TRBJ2-7, with D tentatively TRBD1 or TRBD2 (5 bases each). Germline loops: CDR1 SEHNR, CDR2 FQNEAQ (reference sequence). Trimming left V 4 bases short and J 4 bases short, with 17 bases between. The CDR3 consists of 15 residues.

This clonotype is labeled medium-sized (0.01 to 0.1%). The chain joins TRBV5-5 to TRBJ2-5, with 8 bases fitting TRBD2. With 0 bases clipped from V and 4 bases from J, the junction kept 2 bases outside the gene matches. The CDR3 loop spans 14 amino acids. CDR1 is SGHKS, CDR2 YYEKEE, per germline (reference sequence). The chain's CDR3 is CASSLGLAGETQYF. The CDR3 DNA reads TGTGCCAGCAGCTTGGGGCTAGCGGGAGAGACCCAGTACTTC.

Within the sample, this clonotype is medium-sized (0.01 to 0.1%). The chain couples TRBV9 to TRBJ2-2; tentatively, D is TRBD2 (5 bases). The CDR3 covers 14 residues. Per the germline V gene, CDR1 is SGDLS and CDR2 is YYNGEE. Trimming took off 3 bases at V and 7 bases at J, with 13 bases between the two ends. The chain's CDR3 is CASSAISAGGELFF. The CDR3 DNA reads as TGTGCCAGCAGCGCAATATCGGCGGGCGGGGAGCTGTTTTTT.

This clonotype counts as medium-sized. The V gene is TRBV7-3, the J gene TRBJ2-5, with 11 positions matching TRBD2. Per the germline V gene, CDR1 is SGHTA and CDR2 is FQGTGA. This CDR3 comprises 17 residues. Unmatched junction bases numbered 7, after V lost 0 bases and J lost 4 bases. The CDR3 region is CASSLTGGTSGRETQYF. In DNA form, the CDR3 reads TGTGCCAGCAGCTTAACGGGAGGGACTAGCGGAAGAGAGACCCAGTACTTC.

At least ten counts were recorded for this clonotype. The chain employs TRBV5-6 and TRBJ1-5; 8 bases align to TRBD1. The V and J ends lost 0 bases and 6 bases, in that order; junction bases with no gene match: 5. CDR1 SGHDT and CDR2 YYEEEE come from the germline V gene. CDR3 length: 15 residues. In DNA form, the CDR3 reads TGTGCCAGCAGCTTGGCTGGACAGGGCGCTCAGCCCCAGCATTTT. Translating it yields CASSLAGQGAQPQHF.

Judged by abundance, this clonotype is medium-sized (0.01 to 0.1%). The CDR3 bases are TGTGCCAGCAGCAACAGCTTTCTAGCGGAAAAAGAGACCCAGTACTTC. Translated, it gives CASSNSFLAEKETQYF. The J gene is TRBJ2-5, the V gene TRBV5-6; TRBD2 agrees at 7 bases. This CDR3 has 16 amino acids. With 4 bases clipped from V and 3 bases from J, the junction kept 12 bases outside the gene matches. Germline CDR1 SGHDT, CDR2 YYEEEE.

This clonotype occurred many times. The V call is TRBV2, the J call TRBJ1-6, with a possible D match to TRBD1 (5 bases). CDR3 length: 14 amino acids. V was trimmed by 4 bases and J by 7 bases, leaving 11 bases between them. CDR1 and CDR2 from the germline V gene are SNHLY and FYNNEI. The CDR3 here is CASSVSQGNSPLHF. The CDR3 DNA follows: TGTGCCAGCAGTGTGTCTCAGGGAAATTCACCCCTCCACTTT.

This clonotype is labeled medium-sized. This chain links TRBV6-6 with TRBJ1-1; 10 nucleotides match TRBD1. With 8 bases clipped from V and 11 bases from J, the junction kept 14 bases outside the gene matches. Germline CDR1 and CDR2: MNHNY and SVGAGI (reference sequence). The CDR3 is 14 residues long. The DNA of the CDR3 is TGTGCCAGCGGTAACACCGGGACAGGGGCTGCGGCTTTCTTT. It is translated as CASGNTGTGAAAFF.

This clonotype is categorized as medium-sized. The rearrangement links TRBV4-3 to TRBJ1-2; D might be TRBD1 (5 bases). The CDR3 contains 13 residues. Germline CDR1 reads LGHNA; CDR2 reads YSLEER. V lost 6 bases and J 2 bases, leaving 10 bases between the germline ends. CDR3 residues: CASSPRQNYGYTF. The CDR3 DNA follows: TGCGCCAGCAGTCCGCGACAGAACTATGGCTACACCTTC.